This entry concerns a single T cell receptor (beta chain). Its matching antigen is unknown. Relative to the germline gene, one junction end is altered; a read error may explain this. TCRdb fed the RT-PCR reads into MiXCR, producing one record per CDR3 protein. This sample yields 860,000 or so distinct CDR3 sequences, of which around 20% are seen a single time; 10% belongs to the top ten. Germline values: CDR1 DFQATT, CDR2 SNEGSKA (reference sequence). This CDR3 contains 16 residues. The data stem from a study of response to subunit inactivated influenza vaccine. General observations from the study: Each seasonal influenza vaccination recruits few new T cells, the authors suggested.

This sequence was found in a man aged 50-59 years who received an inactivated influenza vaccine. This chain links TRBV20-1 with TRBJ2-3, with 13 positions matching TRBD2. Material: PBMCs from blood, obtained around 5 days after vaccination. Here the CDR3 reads CCALKTSGGATDTQYF. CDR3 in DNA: TGCTGTGCTCTTAAAACTAGCGGGGGGGCCACAGATACGCAGTATTTT.